The 19 T cell receptor beta chains listed next were all sequenced from one sample in a study of CD8 T cells in ankylosing spondylitis. Each CDR3 protein gets one entry after TCRdb re-called the 5' RACE reads with MiXCR. The sample shows about 300,000 distinct CDR3 sequences, around a tenth of them seen only once. Material: blood, either unsorted or a sorted T cell fraction (not recorded which). These receptors originate from a female donor with ankylosing spondylitis or in good health (not recorded which).

This clonotype was counted ten times or more. This rearrangement joins TRBV12-3 or TRBV12-4 to TRBJ1-6; D possibly corresponds to TRBD1 (5 bases). This CDR3 comprises 13 residues. Trimming stripped 6 bases from V and 7 bases from J, with 10 bases between. Written as DNA, the CDR3 is TGTGCCAGCAGAGACAGTCTCAATTCACCCCTCCACTTT. It codes for CASRDSLNSPLHF.

In this sample, this clonotype turned up a few times. The rearrangement links TRBV5-1 to TRBJ1-1; D is ambiguous. Germline V gene lookup returns CDR1 SGHRS and CDR2 YFSETQ. This CDR3 region has 17 residues. The V end lost 2 bases, the J end lost 7 bases, and 24 bases lay between the germline ends. The CDR3 bases are TGCGCCAGCAGCTTAGCGGGATCGGCACAGTGGAATAGTGAAGCTTTCTTT. Its translation: CASSLAGSAQWNSEAFF.

This chain joins TRBV20-1 and TRBJ2-7; D call uncertain. This CDR3 has 15 amino acids. Germline V gives CDR1 DFQATT, CDR2 SNEGSKA (reference sequence). V lost 4 bases, J lost 0 bases, and 16 bases lay in between. CDR3 nucleotide sequence: TGCAGTGCTAACGCCGAAGGGCACAACTCCTACGAGCAGTACTTC. It specifies CSANAEGHNSYEQYF.

This clonotype was seen many times. This chain joins TRBV5-1 and TRBJ1-2, with unresolved D. The CDR3 runs 11 residues. Looked up from germline, CDR1 is SGHRS and CDR2 is YFSETQ. The V end was cut by 4 bases, the J end by 10 bases, with 11 bases between. Here the CDR3 reads CASSLGSNYTF. The CDR3 DNA reads TGCGCCAGCAGCCTTGGGTCCAACTACACCTTC.

This clonotype was counted ten times or more. The chain uses TRBV15 and TRBJ2-1, with 9 positions matching TRBD1. Germline V gene sequence: CDR1 LNHNV, CDR2 YYDKDF (reference sequence). The V and J ends lost 0 bases and 4 bases, in that order; junction bases with no gene match: 10. The CDR3 length is 18 residues. CDR3 region: CATSREGQGGFDYNEQFF. In DNA, the CDR3 is TGTGCCACCAGCAGAGAGGGACAGGGAGGGTTCGATTACAATGAGCAGTTCTTC.

This clonotype was observed at least ten times. The chain combines TRBV12-3 or TRBV12-4 with TRBJ2-5, with 11 nucleotides matching TRBD2. V lost 11 bases and J lost 5; bases outside the gene matches: 7. The CDR3 sequence is 13 residues long. This CDR3 reads CACGLAGLETQYF. The CDR3 DNA sequence: TGTGCCTGTGGACTAGCGGGCCTTGAGACCCAGTACTTC.

V and J are TRBV5-6 and TRBJ1-4; 10 bases map to TRBD1. The CDR3 is made up of 16 amino acids. Trimming took 3 bases from V and 5 from J; bases not matched to a gene: 7. CDR1 is SGHDT, CDR2 YYEEEE, per germline. CDR3 amino acids: CASSSHMGQGNEKLFF. The CDR3 bases are TGTGCCAGCAGCTCCCATATGGGACAGGGGAATGAAAAACTGTTTTTT.

This clonotype was seen repeatedly, ten times or more. CDR3 sequence: CAISERSVFNQPQHF. The CDR3 nucleotides are TGTGCCATCAGTGAGCGGAGTGTCTTCAATCAGCCCCAGCATTTT. V usage is TRBV10-3 and J usage is TRBJ1-5; no firm D call. CDR3 size: 15 residues. The germline V gene has CDR1 ENHRY and CDR2 SYGVKD. V was cut by 2 bases and J by 3 bases, with 11 bases left in between.

This clonotype was seen a handful of times. The chain combines TRBV27 with TRBJ2-7; D is undetermined. This CDR3 is 13 amino acids long. V lost 6 bases, J lost 5 bases, and 14 bases lay in between. Germline-derived CDR1 and CDR2 are MNHEY and SMNVEV (reference sequence). CDR3 in amino acids: CASSRSSSHEQYF. CDR3 in DNA: TGTGCCAGCAGCCGTAGCTCCTCACACGAGCAGTACTTC.

This clonotype was recorded at least ten times. This sequence joins TRBV24-1 and TRBJ2-5, with 9 nucleotides matching TRBD1. Trimming took 9 bases from V and 5 from J; bases not matched to a gene: 12. Germline-derived CDR1 and CDR2 are KGHDR and SFDVKD. The CDR3 is 15 residues long. The chain's CDR3 is CATSTTGTGYETQYF. The CDR3 DNA sequence: TGTGCCACCTCCACCACCGGGACAGGGTACGAGACCCAGTACTTC.

This clonotype was picked up many times. The J gene is TRBJ2-5, the V gene TRBV27, with TRBD1 identical over 8 bases. The junction had 4 bases not matched to a gene; V was cut back by 6 bases and J by 4 bases. The CDR3 length is 13 residues. Germline V gene lookup returns CDR1 MNHEY and CDR2 SMNVEV (reference sequence). CDR3 in amino acids: CASSRGLRETQYF. CDR3 sequence (DNA): TGTGCCAGCAGCAGGGGGCTTCGAGAGACCCAGTACTTC.

This clonotype was recorded at least ten times. The J gene is TRBJ1-1, the V gene TRBV5-1; D may be TRBD1 (6 bases). The germline V gene encodes CDR1 SGHRS and CDR2 YFSETQ. The CDR3 sequence is 13 residues long. The V end was cut by 7 bases, the J end by 4 bases, with 14 bases between. The CDR3 nucleotides read TGCGCCAGCGGGGGGGCAGGACGCACTGAAGCTTTCTTT. Translated: CASGGAGRTEAFF.

The table lists this clonotype with many counts. V and J are TRBV6-5 and TRBJ2-2; TRBD1 agrees at 7 bases. V shed 4 bases, J shed 6 bases, and the junction held 8 bases outside the gene matches. There are 15 residues in the CDR3. Germline CDR1 reads MNHEY; CDR2 reads SVGAGI. CDR3 DNA sequence: TGTGCCAGCAGTTCGCGACAGGGTGGTGCCGGGGAGCTGTTTTTT. Protein sequence: CASSSRQGGAGELFF.

This clonotype appeared a few times. J is TRBJ2-7 and V is TRBV5-1, with TRBD1 matching over 7 bases. This CDR3 has 13 residues. Germline V lookup: CDR1 SGHRS, CDR2 YFSETQ. Germline trimming cut 3 bases from V and 6 bases from J; bases unmatched to any gene: 6. This CDR3 is CASSSYDRVEQYF. The CDR3 coding sequence is TGCGCCAGCAGCTCCTACGACAGGGTCGAGCAGTACTTC.

This clonotype was seen many times. The V and J genes are TRBV12-3 or TRBV12-4 and TRBJ2-7; the match to TRBD2 covers 11 bases. The CDR3 is 14 residues long. The ends lost 5 bases at V and 4 bases at J; junction bases unmatched: 4. CDR3 in DNA: TGTGCCAGCAGTCCCGGGACTAGCGGATACGAGCAGTACTTC. Its translation: CASSPGTSGYEQYF.

This clonotype was detected many times. The gene calls are TRBV27 and TRBJ1-1; no firm D call. The CDR3 is 12 amino acids. The germline gives CDR1 MNHEY, CDR2 SMNVEV (reference sequence). Trimming shortened V by 3 bases and J by 10 bases, and 12 bases separated the two germline ends. The DNA of the CDR3 is TGTGCCAGCAGTTTTAACCAAAGGCCAGCTTTCTTT. Amino acid sequence: CASSFNQRPAFF.

The sample holds many counts of this clonotype. V and J are TRBV20-1 and TRBJ2-1, with TRBD2 as a possible D gene (6 bases). Germline values: CDR1 DFQATT, CDR2 SNEGSKA (reference sequence). The CDR3 has 15 amino acids. Between the trimmed V and J ends, which lost 5 bases and 2 bases, there was a span of 16 bases. In DNA form, the CDR3 reads TGCAGTGCTTTCCCGGACCGCGGGGCCTACAATGAGCAGTTCTTC. Its translation: CSAFPDRGAYNEQFF.

The table lists this clonotype with many counts. CDR3 in DNA: TGTGCCAGCAGTCCAATGGACAGGGTATCGACTGAAGCTTTCTTT. It encodes CASSPMDRVSTEAFF. This sequence joins TRBV28 and TRBJ1-1, with 8 bases aligning to TRBD1. CDR1 is MDHEN, CDR2 SYDVKM, per germline. V was clipped by 5 bases and J by 5 bases; unmatched bases: 10. CDR3 length: 15 amino acids.

The chain has TRBV20-1 and TRBJ2-7; 12 nucleotides align to TRBD2. V gave up 1 base and J gave up 3 bases; unmatched junction bases: 1. The germline V gene encodes CDR1 DFQATT and CDR2 SNEGSKA (reference sequence). This CDR3 is 14 amino acids long. CDR3 region: CSARALAGGYEQYF. The CDR3 region has the DNA TGCAGTGCTAGAGCACTAGCGGGGGGCTACGAGCAGTACTTC.